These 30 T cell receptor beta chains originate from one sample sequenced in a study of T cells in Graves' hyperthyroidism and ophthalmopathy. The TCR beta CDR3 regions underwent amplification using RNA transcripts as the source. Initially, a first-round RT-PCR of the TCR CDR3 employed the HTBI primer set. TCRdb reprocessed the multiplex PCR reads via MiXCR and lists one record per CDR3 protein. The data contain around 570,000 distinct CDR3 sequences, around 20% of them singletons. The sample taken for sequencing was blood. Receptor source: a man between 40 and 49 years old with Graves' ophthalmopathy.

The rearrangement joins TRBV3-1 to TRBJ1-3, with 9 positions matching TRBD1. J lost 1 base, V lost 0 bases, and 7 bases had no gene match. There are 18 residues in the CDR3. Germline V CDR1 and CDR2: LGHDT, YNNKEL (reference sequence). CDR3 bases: TGTGCCAGCAGCCAAGATCGGGACAGGGTTTCTTCTGGAAACACCATATATTTT. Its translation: CASSQDRDRVSSGNTIYF.

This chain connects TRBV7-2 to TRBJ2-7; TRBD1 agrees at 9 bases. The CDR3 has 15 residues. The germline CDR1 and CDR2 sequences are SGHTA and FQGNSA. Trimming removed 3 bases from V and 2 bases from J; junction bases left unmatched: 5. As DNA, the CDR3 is TGTGCCAGCAGCTTGTGGGACAGGGACGCCTACGAGCAGTACTTC. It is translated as CASSLWDRDAYEQYF.

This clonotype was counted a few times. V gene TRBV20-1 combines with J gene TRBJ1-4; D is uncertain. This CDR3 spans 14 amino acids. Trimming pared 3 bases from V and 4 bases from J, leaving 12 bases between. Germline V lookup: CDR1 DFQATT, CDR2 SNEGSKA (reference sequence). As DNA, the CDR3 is TGCAGTGCTAGCTTACGGAGGTTTAATGAAAAACTGTTTTTT. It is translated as CSASLRRFNEKLFF.

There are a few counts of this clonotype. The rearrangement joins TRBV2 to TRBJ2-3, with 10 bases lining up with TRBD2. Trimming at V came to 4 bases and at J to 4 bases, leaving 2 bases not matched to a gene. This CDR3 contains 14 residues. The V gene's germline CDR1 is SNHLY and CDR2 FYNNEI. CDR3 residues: CASSASGSPDTQYF. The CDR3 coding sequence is TGTGCCAGCAGTGCTAGCGGGAGTCCAGATACGCAGTATTTT.

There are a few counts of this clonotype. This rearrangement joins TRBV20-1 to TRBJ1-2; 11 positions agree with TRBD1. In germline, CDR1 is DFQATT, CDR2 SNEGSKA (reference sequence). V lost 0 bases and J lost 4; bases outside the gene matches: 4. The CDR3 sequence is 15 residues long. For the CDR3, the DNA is TGCAGTGCTAGAGACAGGGACAGGGGGGTCTATGGCTACACCTTC. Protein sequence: CSARDRDRGVYGYTF.

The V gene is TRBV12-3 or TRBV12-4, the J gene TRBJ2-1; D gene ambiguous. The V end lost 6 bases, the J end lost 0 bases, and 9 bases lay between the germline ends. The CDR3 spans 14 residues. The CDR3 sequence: CASRALSSYNEQFF. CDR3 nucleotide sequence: TGTGCCAGCAGGGCCCTAAGCTCCTACAATGAGCAGTTCTTC.

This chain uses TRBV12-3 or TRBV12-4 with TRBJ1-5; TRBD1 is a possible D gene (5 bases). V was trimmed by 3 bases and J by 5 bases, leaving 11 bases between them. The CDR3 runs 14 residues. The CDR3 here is CASSFNRIDQPQHF. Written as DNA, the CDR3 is TGTGCCAGCAGTTTTAACAGGATTGATCAGCCCCAGCATTTT.

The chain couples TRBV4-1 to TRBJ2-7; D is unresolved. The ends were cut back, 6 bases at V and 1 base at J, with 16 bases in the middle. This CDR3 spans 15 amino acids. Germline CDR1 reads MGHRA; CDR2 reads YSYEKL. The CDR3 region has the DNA TGCGCCAGCAGTCTAGAAATTACCGAATCCTACGAGCAGTACTTC. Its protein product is CASSLEITESYEQYF.

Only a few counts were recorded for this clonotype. The CDR3 protein is CASSQDRRGDETQYF. The CDR3 bases are TGCGCCAGCAGCCAAGATCGGAGGGGCGACGAGACCCAGTACTTC. The gene calls are TRBV4-3 and TRBJ2-5; possibly TRBD2 for D (6 bases). Trimming removed 0 bases from V and 5 bases from J, with 13 bases in between. CDR3 size: 15 residues. The germline V gene has CDR1 LGHNA and CDR2 YSLEER.

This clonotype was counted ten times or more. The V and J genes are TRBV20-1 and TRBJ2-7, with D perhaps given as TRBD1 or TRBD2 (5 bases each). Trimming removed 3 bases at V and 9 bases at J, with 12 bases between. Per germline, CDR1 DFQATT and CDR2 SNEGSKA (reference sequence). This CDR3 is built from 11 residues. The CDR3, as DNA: TGCAGTGCTAGCAGGGACGCGTTGCAGTACTTC. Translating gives CSASRDALQYF.

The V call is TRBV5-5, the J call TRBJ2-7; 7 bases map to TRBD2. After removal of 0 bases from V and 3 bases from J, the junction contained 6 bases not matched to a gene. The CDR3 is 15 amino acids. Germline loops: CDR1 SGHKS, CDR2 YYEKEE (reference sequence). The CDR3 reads CASSLAGTTIYEQYF. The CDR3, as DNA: TGTGCCAGCAGCTTGGCCGGGACTACCATCTACGAGCAGTACTTC.

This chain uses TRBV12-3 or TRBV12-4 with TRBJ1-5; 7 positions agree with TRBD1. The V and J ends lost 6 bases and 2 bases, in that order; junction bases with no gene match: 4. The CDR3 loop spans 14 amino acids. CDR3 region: CASSVTGGNQPQHF. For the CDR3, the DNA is TGTGCCAGCAGCGTTACAGGGGGCAATCAGCCCCAGCATTTT.

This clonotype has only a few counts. CDR3: CASSPGGQSELAKNIQYF. CDR3 nucleotides: TGCGCCAGCAGCCCAGGTGGGCAGTCAGAACTAGCCAAAAACATTCAGTACTTC. The chain carries TRBV4-1 and TRBJ2-4; unclear D gene. The V gene lost 4 bases and the J gene lost 0 bases, with 19 bases spanning the gap. The CDR3 totals 18 residues. Germline loops: CDR1 MGHRA, CDR2 YSYEKL.

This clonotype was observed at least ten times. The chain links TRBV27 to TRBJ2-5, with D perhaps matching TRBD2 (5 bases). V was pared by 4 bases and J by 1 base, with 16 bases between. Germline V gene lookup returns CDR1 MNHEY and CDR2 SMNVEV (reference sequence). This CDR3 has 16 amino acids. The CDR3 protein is CASSSLKRGLQETQYF. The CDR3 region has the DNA TGTGCCAGCAGTTCCCTAAAGAGAGGGCTCCAAGAGACCCAGTACTTC.

The CDR3 sequence is CSARQGTNTGELFF. In DNA form, the CDR3 reads TGCAGTGCTCGACAGGGCACTAACACCGGGGAGCTGTTTTTT. This sequence joins TRBV20-1 and TRBJ2-2, with 7 bases lining up with TRBD1. The ends lost 5 bases at V and 2 bases at J; junction bases unmatched: 5. The CDR3 totals 14 residues. Germline V gives CDR1 DFQATT, CDR2 SNEGSKA (reference sequence).

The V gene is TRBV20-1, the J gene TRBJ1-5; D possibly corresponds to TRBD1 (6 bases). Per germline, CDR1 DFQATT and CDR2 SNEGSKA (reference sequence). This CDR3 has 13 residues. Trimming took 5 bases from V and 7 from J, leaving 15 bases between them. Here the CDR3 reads CSAGADQGQPQHF. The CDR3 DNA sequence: TGCAGTGCTGGGGCCGACCAGGGGCAGCCCCAGCATTTT.

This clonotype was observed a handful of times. The CDR3 DNA reads TGTGCCAGCAGCCCGACAGGGCTTTATAATTCACCCCTCCACTTT. Protein sequence: CASSPTGLYNSPLHF. The V call is TRBV3-1, the J call TRBJ1-6; 7 bases line up with TRBD1. The V and J ends lost 4 bases and 4 bases, in that order; junction bases with no gene match: 4. CDR1 and CDR2 from the germline V gene are LGHDT and YNNKEL (reference sequence). The CDR3 runs to 15 residues.

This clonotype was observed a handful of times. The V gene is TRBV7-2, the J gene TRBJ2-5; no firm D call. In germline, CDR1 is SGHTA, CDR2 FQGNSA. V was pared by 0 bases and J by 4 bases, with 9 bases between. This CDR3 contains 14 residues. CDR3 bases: TGTGCCAGCAGCTTAGCGCTACTTAGAGAGACCCAGTACTTC. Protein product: CASSLALLRETQYF.

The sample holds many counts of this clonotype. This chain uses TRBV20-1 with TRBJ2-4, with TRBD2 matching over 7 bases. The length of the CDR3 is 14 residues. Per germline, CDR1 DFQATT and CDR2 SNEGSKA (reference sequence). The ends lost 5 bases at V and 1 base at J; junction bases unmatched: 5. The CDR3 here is CSAHPGGAKNIQYF. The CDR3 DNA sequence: TGCAGTGCTCACCCGGGGGGTGCCAAAAACATTCAGTACTTC.

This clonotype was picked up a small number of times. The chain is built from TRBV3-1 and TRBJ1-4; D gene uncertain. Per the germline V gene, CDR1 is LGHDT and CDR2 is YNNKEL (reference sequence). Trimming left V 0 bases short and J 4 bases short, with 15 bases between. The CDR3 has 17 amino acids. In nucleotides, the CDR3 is TGTGCCAGCAGCCAAGATGAGCCAGGAGGCTATAATGAAAAACTGTTTTTT. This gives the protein CASSQDEPGGYNEKLFF.

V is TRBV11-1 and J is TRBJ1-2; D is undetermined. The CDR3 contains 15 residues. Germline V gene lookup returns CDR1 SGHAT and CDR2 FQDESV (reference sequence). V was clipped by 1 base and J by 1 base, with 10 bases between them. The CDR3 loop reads CASSLDASSNYGYTF. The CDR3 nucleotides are TGTGCCAGCAGCTTAGATGCCAGTAGTAACTATGGCTACACCTTC.

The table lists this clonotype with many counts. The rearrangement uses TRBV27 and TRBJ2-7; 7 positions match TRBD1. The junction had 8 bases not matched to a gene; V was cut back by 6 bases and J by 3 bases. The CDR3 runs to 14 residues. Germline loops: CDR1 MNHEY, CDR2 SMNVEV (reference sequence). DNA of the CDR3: TGTGCCAGCAGGCGCCTGGGACAGCTCTACGAGCAGTACTTC. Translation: CASRRLGQLYEQYF.

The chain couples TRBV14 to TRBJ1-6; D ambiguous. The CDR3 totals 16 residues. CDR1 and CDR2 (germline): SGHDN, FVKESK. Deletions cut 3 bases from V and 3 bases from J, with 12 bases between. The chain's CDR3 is CASSQGNRGYNSPLHF. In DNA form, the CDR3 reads TGTGCCAGCAGCCAGGGCAACAGAGGCTATAATTCACCCCTCCACTTT.

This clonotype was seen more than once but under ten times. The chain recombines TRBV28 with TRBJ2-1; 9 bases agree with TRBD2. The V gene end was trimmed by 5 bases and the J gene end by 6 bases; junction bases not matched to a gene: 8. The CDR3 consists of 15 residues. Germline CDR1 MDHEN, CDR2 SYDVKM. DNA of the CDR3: TGTGCCAGCAGTCTCTCTAGCGGGACCCTCAATGAGCAGTTCTTC. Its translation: CASSLSSGTLNEQFF.

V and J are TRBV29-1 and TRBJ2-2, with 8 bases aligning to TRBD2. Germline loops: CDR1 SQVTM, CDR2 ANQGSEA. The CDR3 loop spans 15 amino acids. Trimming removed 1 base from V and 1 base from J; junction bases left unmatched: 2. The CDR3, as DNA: TGCAGCGTTGAAGGGGGACTAGAGAACACCGGGGAGCTGTTTTTT. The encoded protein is CSVEGGLENTGELFF.

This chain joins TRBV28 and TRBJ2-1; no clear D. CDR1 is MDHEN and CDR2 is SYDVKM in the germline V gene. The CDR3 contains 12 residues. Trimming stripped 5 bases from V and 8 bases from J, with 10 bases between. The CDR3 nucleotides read TGTGCCAGCAGTCTCCAAGGCGATGAGCAGTTCTTC. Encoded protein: CASSLQGDEQFF.

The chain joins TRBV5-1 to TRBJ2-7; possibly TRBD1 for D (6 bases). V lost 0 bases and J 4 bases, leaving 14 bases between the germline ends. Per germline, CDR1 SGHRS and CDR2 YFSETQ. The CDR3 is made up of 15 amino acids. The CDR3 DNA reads TGCGCCAGCAGCTTGGCCTCTCTGGGGGCGTACGAGCAGTACTTC. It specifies CASSLASLGAYEQYF.

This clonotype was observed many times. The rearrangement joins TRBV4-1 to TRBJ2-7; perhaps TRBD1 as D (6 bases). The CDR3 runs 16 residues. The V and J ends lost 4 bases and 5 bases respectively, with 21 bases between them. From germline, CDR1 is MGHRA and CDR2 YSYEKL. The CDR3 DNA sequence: TGCGCCAGCAGCCGAGGGCTGGTACGAGGGGGACACGAGCAGTACTTC. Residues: CASSRGLVRGGHEQYF.

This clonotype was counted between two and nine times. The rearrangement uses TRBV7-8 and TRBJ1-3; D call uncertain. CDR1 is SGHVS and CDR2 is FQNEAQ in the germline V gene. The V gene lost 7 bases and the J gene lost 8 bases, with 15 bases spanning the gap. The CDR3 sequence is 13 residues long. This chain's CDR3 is CASNPHDGDTIYF. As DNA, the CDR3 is TGTGCCAGCAACCCTCACGACGGAGACACCATATATTTT.

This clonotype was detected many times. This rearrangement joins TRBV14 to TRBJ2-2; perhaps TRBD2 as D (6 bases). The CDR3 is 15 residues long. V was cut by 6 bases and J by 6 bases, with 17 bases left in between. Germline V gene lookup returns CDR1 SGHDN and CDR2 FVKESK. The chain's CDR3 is CASRPRGLRAGELFF. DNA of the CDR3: TGTGCCAGCAGACCAAGGGGACTCCGCGCCGGGGAGCTGTTTTTT.